The subject of this entry is one T cell receptor beta chain. Alongside blood RNA obtained from unsorted whole blood, germline DNA was also extracted. This sample was taken from a study of tumor-infiltrating lymphocytes in primary liver carcinoma. This CDR3 is built from 17 residues. Germline V CDR1 and CDR2: SGHAT, FQNNGV. Trimming removed 3 bases at V and 2 bases at J, with 17 bases between. With a constant-region primer, TCR beta cDNA was made from around 530 ng of total RNA. ARM-PCR, slightly modified, supplied the TCR beta libraries through three nested multiplex PCR rounds. The opening two PCR rounds, around 11 cycles each, paired TRBV1-TRBV30 forward primers with a C-beta reverse primer. TCRdb re-called the multiplex PCR reads through MiXCR, storing one row per CDR3 protein. The table records about 330,000 distinct CDR3 sequences, almost 65% of them present only once.

V and J are TRBV11-2 and TRBJ2-1; the D gene is possibly TRBD2 (5 bases). This TCR derives from a man in his forties with primary liver carcinoma and hepatitis B virus infection. The sequenced sample was peripheral blood. CDR3 sequence (DNA): TGTGCCAGCAGCTTCGGGATCGGAATAGTTACCTACAATGAGCAGTTCTTC. The encoded protein is CASSFGIGIVTYNEQFF.